The source of this T cell receptor beta chain is a study of siplizumab effects on memory and regulatory T cells. Study-wide results and limits: Naive T cells looked more diverse than memory cells and looked like major alloresponse contributors.

With 4 bases clipped from V and 3 bases from J, the junction kept 7 bases outside the gene matches. CDR3 length equals 14 residues. Looked up from germline, CDR1 is SGHRS and CDR2 is YFSETQ. Measured with immunoSEQ multiplex PCR; TCRdb has only the in-frame clones, and not every one. This table has tens of thousands of clones, about 91% appearing once. In its sample, this clone was seen once. The antigen is not known. The TCR comes from a human donor in good health. Sequenced sample: Tregs sorted from blood. This chain connects TRBV5-1 to TRBJ2-7, with 7 bases fitting TRBD1. This CDR3 reads CASSESGGYYEQYF. The CDR3 DNA reads as TGCGCCAGCAGCGAATCAGGGGGATACTACGAGCAGTACTTC.